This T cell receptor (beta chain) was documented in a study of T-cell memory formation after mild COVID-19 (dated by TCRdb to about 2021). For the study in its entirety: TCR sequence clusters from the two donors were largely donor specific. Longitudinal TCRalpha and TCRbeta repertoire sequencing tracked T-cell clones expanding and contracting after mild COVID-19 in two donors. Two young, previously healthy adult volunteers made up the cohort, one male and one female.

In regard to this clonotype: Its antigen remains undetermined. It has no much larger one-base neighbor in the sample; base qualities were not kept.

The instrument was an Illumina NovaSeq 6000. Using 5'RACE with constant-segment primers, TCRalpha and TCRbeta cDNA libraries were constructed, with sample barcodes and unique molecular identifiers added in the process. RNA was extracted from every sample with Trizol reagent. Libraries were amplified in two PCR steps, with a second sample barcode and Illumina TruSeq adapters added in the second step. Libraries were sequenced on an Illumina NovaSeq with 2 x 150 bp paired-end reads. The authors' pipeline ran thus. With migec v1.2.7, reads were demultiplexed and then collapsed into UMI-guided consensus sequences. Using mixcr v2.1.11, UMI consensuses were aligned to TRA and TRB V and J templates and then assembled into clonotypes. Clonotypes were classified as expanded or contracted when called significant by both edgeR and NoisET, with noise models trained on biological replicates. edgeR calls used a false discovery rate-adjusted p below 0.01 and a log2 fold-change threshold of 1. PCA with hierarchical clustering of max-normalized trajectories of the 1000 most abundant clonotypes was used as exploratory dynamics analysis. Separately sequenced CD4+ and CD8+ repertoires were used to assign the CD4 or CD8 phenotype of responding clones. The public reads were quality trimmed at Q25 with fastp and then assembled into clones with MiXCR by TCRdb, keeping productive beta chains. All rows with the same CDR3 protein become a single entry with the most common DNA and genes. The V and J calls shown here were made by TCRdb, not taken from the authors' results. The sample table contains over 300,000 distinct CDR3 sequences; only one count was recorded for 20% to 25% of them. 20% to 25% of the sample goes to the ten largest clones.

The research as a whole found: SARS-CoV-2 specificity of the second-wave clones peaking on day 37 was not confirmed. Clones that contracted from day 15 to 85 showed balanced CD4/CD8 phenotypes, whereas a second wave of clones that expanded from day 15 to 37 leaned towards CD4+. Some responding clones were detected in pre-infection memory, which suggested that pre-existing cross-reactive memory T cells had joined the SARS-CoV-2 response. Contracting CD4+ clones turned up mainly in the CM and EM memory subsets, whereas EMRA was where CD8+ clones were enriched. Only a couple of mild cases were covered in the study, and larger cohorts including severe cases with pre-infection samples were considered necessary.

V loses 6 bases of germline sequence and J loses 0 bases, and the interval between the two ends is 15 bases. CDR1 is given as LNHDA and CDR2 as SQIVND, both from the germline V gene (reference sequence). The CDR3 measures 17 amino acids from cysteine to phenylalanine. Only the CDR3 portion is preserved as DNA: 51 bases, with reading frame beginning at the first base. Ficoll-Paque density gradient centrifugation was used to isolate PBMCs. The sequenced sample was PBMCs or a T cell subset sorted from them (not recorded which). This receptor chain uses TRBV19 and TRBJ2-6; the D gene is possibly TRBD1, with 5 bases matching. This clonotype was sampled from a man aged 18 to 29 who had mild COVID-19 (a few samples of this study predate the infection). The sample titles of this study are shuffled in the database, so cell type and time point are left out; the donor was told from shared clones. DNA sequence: TGTGCCAGTAGCAGGGAACTTTCGGGCTCTGGGGCCAACGTCCTGACTTTC. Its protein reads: CASSRELSGSGANVLTF.